A single sample is the source of the 20 T cell receptor beta chains below, sequenced in a study of T cell repertoires in cytomegalovirus infection. TCRdb re-derived calls from the reads in MiXCR, one entry per CDR3 protein. Of about 890,000 distinct CDR3 sequences listed, roughly a third are singletons. These receptors lack a known antigen. Sequenced here: cultured CD8+ T cells from PBMCs, sampled from culture after CMV antigen stimulation. These receptor sequences come from a human donor in good health (CMV status not recorded). Some clones in this sample may be carry-over from other donors' samples.

A few counts support this clonotype. The J gene is TRBJ1-5, the V gene TRBV2, with unresolved D. The CDR3 extends over 17 amino acids. Germline lookup yields CDR1 SNHLY and CDR2 FYNNEI. V was trimmed by 3 bases and J by 3 bases, leaving 18 bases between them. This CDR3 reads CASSDPGGGPLNQPQHF. DNA for the CDR3: TGTGCCAGCAGTGACCCGGGTGGTGGCCCACTCAATCAGCCCCAGCATTTT.

There are many counts of this clonotype. This chain uses TRBV7-6 with TRBJ2-3; maybe TRBD2 (5 bases). V was shortened by 1 base and J by 6 bases, with 8 bases between the two germline ends. Germline V lookup: CDR1 SGHVS, CDR2 FNYEAQ. The CDR3 length is 13 residues. CDR3 bases: TGTGCCAGCAGCTTAGGGACTGGCGATACGCAGTATTTT. It specifies CASSLGTGDTQYF.

This chain uses TRBV10-3 with TRBJ1-2; maybe TRBD1 (6 bases). With 9 bases removed from V and 2 bases from J, the gap between germline ends came to 7 bases. Looked up from germline, CDR1 is ENHRY and CDR2 is SYGVKD. There are 11 residues in the CDR3. CDR3 nucleotide sequence: TGTGCCATAACAGGGAACTATGGCTACACCTTC. This encodes CAITGNYGYTF.

This clonotype has a handful of counts. The rearrangement joins TRBV7-2 to TRBJ1-3; tentatively, D is TRBD1 (6 bases). This CDR3 contains 17 residues. Germline V lookup: CDR1 SGHTA, CDR2 FQGNSA. V was shortened by 5 bases and J by 0 bases, with 17 bases between the two germline ends. Here the CDR3 reads CASSLSGQPLSGNTIYF. In nucleotides, the CDR3 is TGTGCCAGCAGCCTAAGCGGACAGCCCCTCTCTGGAAACACCATATATTTT.

The chain couples TRBV5-6 to TRBJ2-7; no clear D. From germline, CDR1 is SGHDT and CDR2 YYEEEE. V gave up 0 bases and J gave up 5 bases, with 12 bases separating them. There are 14 residues in the CDR3. This CDR3 is CASSLGATIHEQYV. CDR3 coding DNA: TGTGCCAGCAGCTTGGGAGCCACGATCCACGAGCAGTACGTC.

This chain joins TRBV27 and TRBJ2-5; D ambiguous. Per germline, CDR1 MNHEY and CDR2 SMNVEV (reference sequence). CDR3 length: 13 residues. Deletions cut 2 bases from V and 7 bases from J, with 11 bases between. The CDR3 loop reads CASSLGPTATQYF. In DNA form, the CDR3 reads TGTGCCAGCAGTTTAGGCCCCACGGCGACCCAGTACTTC.

The chain joins TRBV7-9 to TRBJ1-1, with D uncertain. The CDR3 totals 14 residues. The germline V gene encodes CDR1 SEHNR and CDR2 FQNEAQ (reference sequence). V was pared by 1 base and J by 5 bases, with 11 bases between. Written as DNA, the CDR3 is TGTGCCAGCAGCTTAGAGGGAGTTGAGACTGAAGCTTTCTTT. This codes for CASSLEGVETEAFF.

V gene TRBV20-1 combines with J gene TRBJ2-6, with a weak D call TRBD2 (5 bases). V was clipped by 2 bases and J by 2 bases, with 13 bases between them. Germline V gene lookup returns CDR1 DFQATT and CDR2 SNEGSKA (reference sequence). CDR3 length equals 16 residues. DNA of the CDR3: TGCAGTGCTAGAACCTATGGAGGTGCTGGGGCCAACGTCCTGACTTTC. Translated, it gives CSARTYGGAGANVLTF.

With respect to this clonotype: A read error may be the cause here, since a much bigger clone is one base away. The CDR3 region is CANSPLLAGGRGELFF. The CDR3 bases are TGTGCCAACAGCCCGCTTCTAGCGGGGGGCCGTGGGGAGCTGTTTTTT. The V gene is TRBV7-2, the J gene TRBJ2-2; 11 bases match TRBD2. CDR3 size: 16 residues. The germline V gene encodes CDR1 SGHTA and CDR2 FQGNSA.

Regarding this clonotype: This may come from a read error, since a much larger clone is one base off. This likely comes from a read error, as the CDR3 has no conserved phenylalanine or tryptophan at its end. The J gene is TRBJ2-1, the V gene TRBV7-2; D unclear. The germline V gene has CDR1 SGHTA and CDR2 FQGNSA. This CDR3 is 13 amino acids long. Trimming cost V 1 base and J 5 bases, with 6 bases left between them. The CDR3 nucleotides read TGTGCCAGCAGCTTAGTAGTCCACAATGAGCAGTTCTCC. Its protein product is CASSLVVHNEQFS.

Turning to this clonotype: Being one base from a much bigger clone, this may be a read error. This rearrangement joins TRBV12-5 to TRBJ2-3; 8 nucleotides match TRBD1. Germline values: CDR1 LGHNT, CDR2 FRNRAP. The CDR3 contains 15 residues. V lost 1 base and J lost 0; bases outside the gene matches: 0. CDR3 in DNA: TGTGCTAGTGGTTTGGGGACAGGGAGCACAGATACGCAGTATTTT. This gives the protein CASGLGTGSTDTQYF. The complete variable domain, with remaining parts taken from reference TRBV12-5 and TRBJ2-3, reads DARVTQTPRHKVTEMGQEVTMRCQPILGHNTVFWYRQTMMQGLELLAYFRNRAPLDDSGMPKDRFSAEMPDATLATLKIQPSEPRDSAVYFCASGLGTGSTDTQYFGPGTRLTVL.

This clonotype occurred a few times. The rearrangement joins TRBV7-3 to TRBJ2-6, with D unclear. Trimming took 7 bases from V and 9 from J, leaving 7 bases between them. Germline CDR1 is SGHTA and CDR2 is FQGTGA. The CDR3 is 11 amino acids. The chain's CDR3 is CASTPDNVLTF. Here the CDR3 DNA reads TGTGCCAGCACCCCCGACAACGTCCTGACTTTC.

This clonotype came up a few times. The V gene is TRBV2, the J gene TRBJ1-1; D ambiguous. Germline V CDR1 and CDR2: SNHLY, FYNNEI. Trimming cost V 10 bases and J 0 bases, with 9 bases left between them. The CDR3 runs 12 residues. The DNA of the CDR3 is TGTGCCATTTCGCGGGTGAACACTGAAGCTTTCTTT. Its translation: CAISRVNTEAFF.

The chain combines TRBV24-1 with TRBJ2-5; unclear D gene. V dropped 1 base and J dropped 4 bases, with 3 bases sitting between them. This CDR3 contains 12 residues. CDR1 is KGHDR, CDR2 SFDVKD, per germline. CDR3 sequence reads: CATSDFAETQYF. CDR3 in DNA: TGTGCCACCAGTGATTTTGCAGAGACCCAGTACTTC.

In its sample, this clonotype was seen many times. V gene TRBV7-6 combines with J gene TRBJ2-1; TRBD2 is a possible D gene (5 bases). Trimming pared 1 base from V and 2 bases from J, leaving 15 bases between. The CDR3 contains 17 residues. CDR1 and CDR2 from the germline V gene are SGHVS and FNYEAQ. The CDR3 protein is CASSLGGHRPTYNEQFF. CDR3 bases: TGTGCCAGCAGCTTAGGCGGGCACCGACCGACCTACAATGAGCAGTTCTTC.

The CDR3 reads CASYQTLEQFF. The CDR3 DNA sequence: TGTGCCAGCTATCAGACTCTTGAGCAGTTCTTC. The V gene is TRBV2, the J gene TRBJ2-1; D is unclear. The germline CDR1 and CDR2 sequences are SNHLY and FYNNEI. The V end was cut by 8 bases, the J end by 9 bases, with 11 bases between. CDR3 length equals 11 residues.

This clonotype was picked up a small number of times. This sequence joins TRBV5-6 and TRBJ2-7; maybe TRBD1 (6 bases). The CDR3 has 16 residues. Germline values: CDR1 SGHDT, CDR2 YYEEEE. V was cut by 0 bases and J by 1 base, with 14 bases left in between. The CDR3 DNA is TGTGCCAGCAGCTTGGCGTCCGGACAGTTTTCCTACGAGCAGTACGTC. This encodes CASSLASGQFSYEQYV.

The rearrangement links TRBV29-1 to TRBJ2-3; the match to TRBD2 covers 9 bases. Looked up from germline, CDR1 is SQVTM and CDR2 is ANQGSEA. After removal of 6 bases from V and 6 bases from J, the junction contained 16 bases not matched to a gene. The CDR3 extends over 16 amino acids. CDR3: CSVDGLAFFSTDTQYF. The DNA for the CDR3 is TGCAGCGTGGATGGACTAGCGTTTTTTTCGACGGATACGCAGTATTTT.

The chain has TRBV7-9 and TRBJ2-2; D gene uncertain. V was shortened by 5 bases and J by 7 bases, with 14 bases between the two germline ends. The CDR3 length is 14 residues. Per germline, CDR1 SEHNR and CDR2 FQNEAQ (reference sequence). The CDR3 nucleotides are TGTGCCAGCAGCCCCACTTACGGAAGCGGGGAGCTGTTTTTT. As protein: CASSPTYGSGELFF. Together with reference TRBV7-9 and TRBJ2-2, the CDR3 gives the full variable domain: DTGVSQNPRHKITKRGQNVTFRCDPISEHNRLYWYRQTLGQGPEFLTYFQNEAQLEKSRLLSDRFSAERPKGSFSTLEIQRTEQGDSAMYLCASSPTYGSGELFFGEGSRLTVL.

This chain joins TRBV6-2 or TRBV6-3 and TRBJ2-1; 7 nucleotides line up with TRBD1. CDR3 length: 14 residues. Trimming removed 1 base from V and 7 bases from J; junction bases left unmatched: 4. CDR1 and CDR2 (germline): MNHEY, SVGEGT. The CDR3, as DNA: TGTGCCAGCAGTTACTTACAGGGGTGGAATGAGCAGTTCTTC. Translation: CASSYLQGWNEQFF.